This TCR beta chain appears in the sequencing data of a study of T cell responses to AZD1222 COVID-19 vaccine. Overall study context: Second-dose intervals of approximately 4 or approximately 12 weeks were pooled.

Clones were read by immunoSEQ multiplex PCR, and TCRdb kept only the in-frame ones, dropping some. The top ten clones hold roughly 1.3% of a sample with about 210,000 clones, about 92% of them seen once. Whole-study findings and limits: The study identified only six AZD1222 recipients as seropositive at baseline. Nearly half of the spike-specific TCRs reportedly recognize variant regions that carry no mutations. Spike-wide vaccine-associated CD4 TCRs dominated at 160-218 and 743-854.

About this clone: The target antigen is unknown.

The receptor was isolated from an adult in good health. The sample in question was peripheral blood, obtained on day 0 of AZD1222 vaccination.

The CDR3 nucleotides read TGTGCCAGTAGTATTGACAGGGGGGCCCAGTACTTC. This encodes CASSIDRGAQYF. The chain carries TRBV19 and TRBJ2-5; 9 nucleotides match TRBD1. Trimming cost V 3 bases and J 9 bases; bases outside gene matches: 2. The CDR3 totals 12 residues. Per the germline V gene, CDR1 is LNHDA and CDR2 is SQIVND (reference sequence).